Each of the 21 T cell receptor beta chains below was sequenced from the same sample in a study of CD8 T cells in Susac syndrome. RNA, at roughly 0.45 to 1 ug, was reverse transcribed with random hexamers. TCRdb called the immunoSEQ multiplex PCR reads again in MiXCR, with one record for every CDR3 protein. The sample records over 150,000 distinct CDR3 sequences, about 96% being singletons. Input material: CD4+ T cells from PBMCs. The receptors were sampled from a human donor with Susac syndrome.

The chain carries TRBV29-1 and TRBJ2-7; unclear D gene. The CDR3 is 12 residues long. V dropped 7 bases and J dropped 1 base, with 11 bases sitting between them. Germline CDR1 and CDR2: SQVTM and ANQGSEA. In DNA form, the CDR3 reads TGCAGCGCCACGTCTAGTTCCTACGAGCAGTACTTC. Translation: CSATSSSYEQYF.

The chain carries TRBV20-1 and TRBJ2-3, with 11 bases aligning to TRBD2. CDR3 length: 17 residues. The V segment lost 2 bases and the J segment 0 bases; nucleotides outside the gene matches: 7. Germline V gene sequence: CDR1 DFQATT, CDR2 SNEGSKA (reference sequence). In DNA, the CDR3 is TGCAGTGCTAGAACCCTTCTAGCGGGGGGAAGCACAGATACGCAGTATTTT. Translation gives CSARTLLAGGSTDTQYF.

In its sample, this clonotype was seen once. The chain is built from TRBV20-1 and TRBJ1-1; perhaps TRBD1 as D (5 bases). The ends were cut back, 1 base at V and 0 bases at J, with 12 bases in the middle. Germline CDR1 reads DFQATT; CDR2 reads SNEGSKA (reference sequence). This CDR3 comprises 15 residues. The DNA of the CDR3 is TGCAGTGCTAGAGCCCGCGCAGGGATGAACACTGAAGCTTTCTTT. Residues: CSARARAGMNTEAFF.

The chain combines TRBV21-1 with TRBJ2-3; TRBD2 is the table's D call and was not checked against the DNA. TRBV21-1 is noted as a pseudogene. The CDR3 is 14 amino acids. The CDR3 DNA reads TGTGCCCCAAGGCGGGGGGAACACACAGATACGCAGTATTTT. It is translated as CAPRRGEHTDTQYF.

The chain couples TRBV6-2 or TRBV6-3 to TRBJ2-1; TRBD2 aligns across 10 bases. The germline gives CDR1 MNHEY, CDR2 SVGEGT. With 3 bases clipped from V and 5 bases from J, the junction kept 7 bases outside the gene matches. The CDR3 is 16 residues long. The DNA for the CDR3 is TGTGCCAGCAGTTATCTTTCTACTAGCGGGAACAATGAGCAGTTCTTC. Protein: CASSYLSTSGNNEQFF.

CDR3 nucleotides: TGTGCCAGCAGTTCGCCCCATGGTCCCCAGCATTTT. This gives the protein CASSSPHGPQHF. This rearrangement joins TRBV28 to TRBJ1-5; no reliable D call. V was pared by 4 bases and J by 10 bases, with 11 bases between. The CDR3 is 12 amino acids. Germline-derived CDR1 and CDR2 are MDHEN and SYDVKM.

The chain carries TRBV11-2 and TRBJ2-5; no reliable D call. This CDR3 region has 14 residues. Germline V lookup: CDR1 SGHAT, CDR2 FQNNGV. Trimming stripped 3 bases from V and 4 bases from J, with 12 bases between. The CDR3 spells CASSLMGIGETQYF. The CDR3 region has the DNA TGTGCCAGCAGCTTGATGGGTATCGGAGAGACCCAGTACTTC.

This clonotype turned up a few times. This chain connects TRBV6-2 or TRBV6-3 to TRBJ1-2, with D perhaps matching TRBD1 (5 bases). Germline CDR1 MNHEY, CDR2 SVGEGT. Trimming left V 6 bases short and J 2 bases short, with 10 bases between. The CDR3 covers 13 residues. CDR3 amino acids: CASSRDGNYGYTF. The DNA for the CDR3 is TGTGCCAGCAGCCGGGACGGAAACTATGGCTACACCTTC.

The CDR3 region is CASSLSGTQGQTQYF. The DNA for the CDR3 is TGTGCCAGCAGCTTATCCGGGACCCAGGGCCAGACCCAGTACTTC. The chain recombines TRBV7-2 with TRBJ2-5; tentatively, D is TRBD1 or TRBD2 (5 bases each). Germline V gives CDR1 SGHTA, CDR2 FQGNSA. The CDR3 loop spans 15 amino acids. V was trimmed by 2 bases and J by 6 bases, leaving 16 bases between them.

V is TRBV3-1 and J is TRBJ1-6, with a possible D match to TRBD1 (5 bases). Trimming stripped 3 bases from V and 6 bases from J, with 6 bases between. This CDR3 has 13 amino acids. Germline CDR1 reads LGHDT; CDR2 reads YNNKEL (reference sequence). CDR3: CASSQGGNSPLHF. DNA for the CDR3: TGTGCCAGCAGCCAGGGGGGTAATTCACCCCTCCACTTT.

In its sample, this clonotype was seen once. J is TRBJ2-7 and V is TRBV3-1; D remains ambiguous. V was cut by 4 bases and J by 0 bases, with 13 bases left in between. This CDR3 spans 15 amino acids. The germline V gene encodes CDR1 LGHDT and CDR2 YNNKEL (reference sequence). CDR3 DNA: TGTGCCAGCAGCCGAAGAGATACCTTCTCCTACGAGCAGTACTTC. Translation: CASSRRDTFSYEQYF.

This clonotype has only one observation. This chain links TRBV3-1 with TRBJ2-3; 10 bases are shared with TRBD1. CDR3 length: 17 amino acids. V lost 0 bases, J lost 6 bases, and 9 bases stayed unmatched. Looked up from germline, CDR1 is LGHDT and CDR2 is YNNKEL (reference sequence). CDR3 region: CASSQDLRTGGQDTQYF. CDR3 nucleotides: TGTGCCAGCAGCCAAGATCTAAGGACAGGGGGTCAGGATACGCAGTATTTT.

This clonotype was observed once. The chain couples TRBV18 to TRBJ1-2, with a possible D match to TRBD1 (6 bases). V shed 3 bases and J shed 5 bases, with 10 bases lying between them. CDR1 is KGHSH, CDR2 LQKENI, per germline. The CDR3 runs 13 residues. The CDR3 spells CASSPDSQYGYTF. The CDR3 region has the DNA TGTGCCAGCTCACCGGACAGCCAATATGGCTACACCTTC. The full variable domain, rest sourced from reference TRBV18 and TRBJ1-2, is NAGVMQNPRHLVRRRGQEARLRCSPMKGHSHVYWYRQLPEEGLKFMVYLQKENIIDESGMPKERFSAEFPKEGPSILRIQQVVRGDSAAYFCASSPDSQYGYTFGSGTRLTVV.

The chain combines TRBV4-2 with TRBJ1-5; TRBD1 agrees at 9 bases. CDR3 size: 15 residues. V shed 4 bases and J 7 bases; nucleotides not matched to a gene: 8. CDR1 and CDR2 from the germline V gene are LGHNA and YNFKEQ. The CDR3 sequence is CASSPLGDREQPQHF. The CDR3 DNA follows: TGTGCCAGCAGCCCTCTTGGGGACAGGGAACAGCCCCAGCATTTT.

V is TRBV14 and J is TRBJ2-1; D remains unclear. The CDR3 has 13 amino acids. Germline CDR1 SGHDN, CDR2 FVKESK. The germline V and J ends were trimmed by 4 bases and 6 bases, with 10 bases remaining between them. CDR3: CASSPMNSNEQFF. The DNA for the CDR3 is TGTGCCAGCAGCCCAATGAATTCCAATGAGCAGTTCTTC.

The chain is built from TRBV12-3 or TRBV12-4 and TRBJ2-7; the D gene is possibly TRBD2 (5 bases). V shed 8 bases and J shed 3 bases, with 8 bases lying between them. The CDR3 runs to 11 residues. The CDR3, as DNA: TGTGCCAGCGGTCGGGGCTACGAGCAGTACTTC. Translated: CASGRGYEQYF.

The CDR3: CASSFGQNTEAFF. Written as DNA, the CDR3 is TGTGCCAGCAGCTTCGGTCAGAACACTGAAGCTTTCTTT. The genes are TRBV11-1 and TRBJ1-1, with D unclear. The germline V and J ends were trimmed by 3 bases and 1 base, with 6 bases remaining between them. The CDR3 covers 13 residues. CDR1 and CDR2 (germline): SGHAT, FQDESV (reference sequence).

The chain combines TRBV9 with TRBJ2-1; D may be TRBD1 or TRBD2 (5 bases each). Trimming shortened V by 4 bases and J by 2 bases, and 19 bases separated the two germline ends. Germline-derived CDR1 and CDR2 are SGDLS and YYNGEE. This CDR3 contains 17 residues. The CDR3 region is CASSTSDMRGTYNEQFF. For the CDR3, the DNA is TGTGCCAGCAGCACCTCCGACATGAGGGGCACCTACAATGAGCAGTTCTTC.

This clonotype was picked up one time. The V gene is TRBV29-1, the J gene TRBJ2-3, with D uncertain. Germline loops: CDR1 SQVTM, CDR2 ANQGSEA. The CDR3 has 14 residues. V lost 1 base and J lost 4, with 12 bases in between. The CDR3 bases are TGCAGCGTTGAAGCTCCCGACACCTCAGATACGCAGTATTTT. This sequence encodes CSVEAPDTSDTQYF.

The DNA of the CDR3 is TGCAGTGCATTGACTAGCGGGGTTTGGTGTACCTACGAGCAGTACGTC. Amino acid sequence: CSALTSGVWCTYEQYV. The genes are TRBV20-1 and TRBJ2-7, with TRBD2 matching over 11 bases. In germline, CDR1 is DFQATT, CDR2 SNEGSKA (reference sequence). The J segment lost 2 bases and the V segment lost 6 bases, leaving 12 bases of the junction unmatched. The CDR3 runs 16 residues.

This chain links TRBV9 with TRBJ2-5; 9 bases match TRBD2. V shed 0 bases and J 5 bases; nucleotides not matched to a gene: 8. This CDR3 spans 16 amino acids. Germline lookup yields CDR1 SGDLS and CDR2 YYNGEE. The CDR3 sequence is CASSVDGSGRLETQYF. For the CDR3, the DNA is TGTGCCAGCAGCGTAGACGGTAGCGGGAGACTTGAGACCCAGTACTTC.